This T cell receptor beta chain came from a study of cytomegalovirus exposure and HLA in healthy donors. Overall study results and limits: Sequences of the TCR beta chain were said to predict the HLA-A and HLA-B alleles of most subjects accurately.

As to this clone: Its antigen remains unidentified.

CDR3 length: 16 residues. V was cut by 0 bases and J by 2 bases, with 14 bases left in between. The V gene's germline CDR1 is LNHDA and CDR2 SQIVND (reference sequence). The study ran its PCR with 60 Vbeta and 13 Jbeta primers. This table comes from immunoSEQ multiplex PCR, and its TCRdb copy is limited to in-frame clones, with some not included. The data show about 120,000 clones, over 70% seen once. The study sampled nominally healthy donors, though unrecorded immune exposures were likely. This sequence joins TRBV19 and TRBJ2-7; possibly TRBD1 for D (6 bases). The TCR originated in a female donor in good health and CMV-seropositive. Sequencing was performed on PBMCs. The chain's CDR3 is CASSIDWGTITYEQYF. CDR3 DNA: TGTGCCAGTAGTATAGATTGGGGGACAATCACCTACGAGCAGTACTTC. Using reference TRBV19 and TRBJ2-7 for the parts outside the CDR3, the full variable domain is DGGITQSPKYLFRKEGQNVTLSCEQNLNHDAMYWYRQDPGQGLRLIYYSQIVNDFQKGDIAEGYSVSREKKESFPLTVTSAQKNPTAFYLCASSIDWGTITYEQYFGPGTRLTVT.